This T cell receptor (beta chain) appears in the sequencing data of a study of OX40 agonist ivuxolimab in advanced cancers. About the research overall: Clinicians treated patients with ivuxolimab, an agonistic anti-OX40 (CD134) antibody. The dose-escalation cohort was roughly 83% male, with a mean age of around 60 years, ranging about 23 to 90.

Profiling relied on immunoSEQ multiplex PCR, and the TCRdb table lists in-frame clones only, not all of them. The data contain 30,000 or so clones, about 82% of them singletons. Regarding the study as a whole: Expanded peripheral T-cell antigen specificity went undetermined. There was clonal expansion of CD4+ and CD8+ blood T cells by week 6 at 0.1 to 3.0 mg/kg.

Comments on this clone: Its target is not known.

This receptor was taken from an adult with an advanced solid tumor such as melanoma, head and neck, liver or kidney cancer. The specimen comprised CD4+ or CD8+ T cells sorted from blood, sampled in a trial of the OX40 agonist ivuxolimab.

CDR3 in DNA: TGTGCCAGCAGGGGCATCCTCCAAGAGACCCAGTACTTC. Translating it yields CASRGILQETQYF. V usage is TRBV2 and J usage is TRBJ2-5; D is undetermined. The CDR3 has 13 amino acids. Between the trimmed V and J ends, which lost 6 bases and 1 base, there was a span of 9 bases. The germline gives CDR1 SNHLY, CDR2 FYNNEI. Full variable domain (outside the CDR3, taken from reference TRBV2 and TRBJ2-5): EPEVTQTPSHQVTQMGQEVILRCVPISNHLYFYWYRQILGQKVEFLVSFYNNEISEKSEIFDDQFSVERPDGSNFTLKIRSTKLEDSAMYFCASRGILQETQYFGPGTRLLVL.